This TCR beta chain was identified in a study of intratumoral heterogeneity in liver cancer. Study-wide context: Across the full roughly 15-patient cohort, most patients were male and the median age was almost 65 years. RNA-seq, DNA sequencing, TCR-seq and SNP array data from multiple regions of hepatocellular carcinoma specimens were combined in the study to investigate intratumor heterogeneity. The overall cohort comprised approximately 74 multiregional samples from about 14 HCC patients, with some 50 tumoral and approximately 20 adjacent nontumoral regions.

TCR beta chain CDR3 regions were sequenced from genomic DNA using the immunoSEQ assay. Rearranged VDJ segments were amplified with primers annealing to V and J segments. Under the source paper's analysis protocol: The ImmunoSeq Analyzer software was used to calculate clonality and richness metrics. Fisher's exact test, supplemented by a beta-binomial method for added stringency, was applied to identify differentially abundant clones between regions. Imported from immuneACCESS, the table was reduced by TCRdb to in-frame sequences with V and J called. These copies leave out some clones; in studies compared against another copy, an unresolved V gene accounts for under half, and the cause of the remainder is not known. That table supplies the V and J calls and clone size; D and trimming were determined from the DNA. The sample table lists some 21,000 clones, approximately 70% of them with a count of one. Approximately 17% of the sample is in the top ten clones.

About this clone itself: Its antigen remains unidentified. No base qualities exist here, and no much larger clone lies one base off it.

Based on the germline V gene, the CDR1 and CDR2 sequences are MDHEN and SYDVKM. The CDR3 measures 13 amino acids from cysteine to phenylalanine. Just the 39-base CDR3 DNA is kept, in frame starting at base 1. The junction shows trimming of 5 bases on V and 4 bases on J, and the gene matches do not reach 2 bases of it. The investigation overall reported the following: A relatively low patient number and under-sampled tumor-infiltrating lymphocyte representation were acknowledged by the authors as limitations.

Early-stage hepatocellular carcinoma was present in all patients, and no therapy was administered to any patient before surgical resection. None of the sampled areas showed macroscopic evidence of necrosis or hemorrhage. TCR sequencing (ImmunoSeq) was performed on multiple regions from two patients. Frozen tissue samples from resection were taken at least 1 cm away from one another. Samples with the label N were taken from nontumoral liver tissue next to the tumor. Genomic DNA was extracted from bulk tissue using the DNeasy blood and tissue kit. Recombination connected TRBV28 to TRBJ2-4; TRBD1 lines up with 7 middle nucleotides. This clonotype originated in a woman aged 70 to 79 with hepatocellular carcinoma. The material sequenced was tumor-adjacent normal tissue, taken before any cancer treatment. Here is the DNA: TGTGCCAGCAGTGGGACAGTTAAAAACATTCAGTACTTC. Translated, it gives CASSGTVKNIQYF.